This entry features one T cell receptor (beta chain) sequence. The sample is drawn from a study of blood T cell repertoires in COVID-19. The overall study: Whether acute or convalescent, the COVID-19 samples came from the United States, Italy and Spain. PBMCs, B-cell-depleted T cells, or T cells were the source of the cDNA or gDNA that made up the material.

Generated by immunoSEQ multiplex PCR, the TCRdb table keeps only in-frame clones and is missing some. Among roughly 400,000 clones listed, 70% to 90% were seen once. Allocation to cohorts depended on clinical history reported by the participants. The CDR3 covers 13 residues. From germline, CDR1 is GTSNPN and CDR2 SVGIG (reference sequence). With V trimmed by 1 base and J by 4 bases, 0 bases remained unmatched. The chain recombines TRBV30 with TRBJ1-1, with TRBD1 matching 10 bases. The TCR was taken from a woman in her forties with acute COVID-19. The sequenced material came from PBMCs or T cells enriched from blood (not recorded which). This chain's CDR3 is CAWSGTGGTEAFF. The CDR3 coding sequence is TGTGCCTGGAGTGGGACAGGGGGCACTGAAGCTTTCTTT.